These T cell receptor beta chains were read from a single sample in a study of blood T cell repertoires in COVID-19. Here immunoSEQ multiplex PCR was the method, and the copy in TCRdb shows in-frame clones only, minus some. This table holds hundreds of thousands of clones, over 70% found once. Sequencing used peripheral blood. The receptors stem from a woman older than 75 with acute or convalescent COVID-19. CDR3s include the opening cysteine and the closing phenylalanine or tryptophan. D genes are given only for firm matches. A clone size is listed for some rows: how often the clone was seen (once, few, many), or a class if it is expanded.

>NA|TRBJ2-3|TRBV28|NA
CASIPTNRDSRSTDTQYF
TGTGCCAGCATCCCGACCAACCGGGACTCTCGTAGCACAGATACGCAGTATTTT
>few|TRBJ2-1|TRBV2|TRBD2
CASRWREGAYNEQFF
TGTGCCAGCAGATGGCGGGAGGGAGCCTACAATGAGCAGTTCTTC
>NA|TRBJ1-5|TRBV4-1|NA
CASSLGVGNQPQHF
TGCGCCAGCAGCCTAGGGGTGGGGAATCAGCCCCAGCATTTT
>once|TRBJ1-6|TRBV6-2/TRBV6-3|NA
CASSYRQDYNSPLHF
TGTGCCAGCAGTTATCGGCAGGACTATAATTCACCCCTCCACTTT
>NA|TRBJ2-7|TRBV6-1|TRBD1
CASSERQGDEQYF
TGTGCCAGCAGTGAAAGACAGGGGGACGAGCAGTACTTC
>NA|TRBJ2-1|TRBV5-4|TRBD2
CASSFQAGGRNEQFF
TGTGCCAGCAGCTTTCAAGCGGGGGGGCGCAATGAGCAGTTCTTC
>NA|TRBJ2-5|TRBV5-1|NA
CASSLARRDTPQETQYF
TGCGCCAGCAGCTTGGCACGCCGGGACACCCCACAAGAGACCCAGTACTTC
>few|TRBJ1-6|TRBV6-5|NA
CASSYRGVSYNSPLHF
TGTGCCAGCAGTTACAGGGGCGTATCCTATAATTCACCCCTCCACTTT
>once|TRBJ2-7|TRBV24-1|TRBD1
CATRDRVLAYEQYF
TGTGCCACCAGGGACAGGGTATTGGCCTACGAGCAGTACTTC
>NA|TRBJ2-3|TRBV24-1|NA
CATSDNYRADTQYF
TGTGCCACCAGTGATAATTACCGGGCAGATACGCAGTATTTT
>NA|TRBJ2-7|TRBV2|NA
CASSGQGYEQYF
TGTGCCAGCAGTGGTCAGGGCTACGAGCAGTACTTC
>NA|TRBJ1-2|TRBV7-6|NA
CASSLEQGSGYTF
TGTGCCAGCAGCTTAGAGCAGGGATCGGGCTACACCTTC
>few|TRBJ2-7|TRBV5-1|NA
CASSLVQGGEQYF
TGCGCCAGCAGCTTGGTTCAGGGAGGTGAGCAGTACTTC
>NA|TRBJ2-3|TRBV15|TRBD2
CATSMTSGDTQYF
TGTGCCACCAGCATGACTAGCGGAGATACGCAGTATTTT